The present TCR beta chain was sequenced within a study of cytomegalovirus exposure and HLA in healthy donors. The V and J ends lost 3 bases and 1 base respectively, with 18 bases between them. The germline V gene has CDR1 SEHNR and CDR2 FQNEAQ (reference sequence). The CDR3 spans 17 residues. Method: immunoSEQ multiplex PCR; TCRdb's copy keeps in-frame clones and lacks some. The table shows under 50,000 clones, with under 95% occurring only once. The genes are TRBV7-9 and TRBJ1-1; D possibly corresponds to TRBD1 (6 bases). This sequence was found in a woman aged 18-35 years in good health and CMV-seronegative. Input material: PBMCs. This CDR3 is CASSLSFGGRQNTEAFF. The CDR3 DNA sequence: TGTGCCAGCAGCTTGTCGTTTGGGGGCCGGCAGAACACTGAAGCTTTCTTT.